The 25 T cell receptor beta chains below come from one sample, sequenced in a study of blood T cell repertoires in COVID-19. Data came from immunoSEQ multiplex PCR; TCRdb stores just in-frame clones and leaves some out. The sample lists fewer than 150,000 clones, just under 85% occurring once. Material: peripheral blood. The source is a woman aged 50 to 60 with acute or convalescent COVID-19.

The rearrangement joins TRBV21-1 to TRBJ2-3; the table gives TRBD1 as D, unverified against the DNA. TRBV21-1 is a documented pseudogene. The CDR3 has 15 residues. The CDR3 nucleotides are TGTGCCAGCAGCAAAAAACAGGGGGCTAGAGATACGCAGTATTTT. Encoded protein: CASSKKQGARDTQYF.

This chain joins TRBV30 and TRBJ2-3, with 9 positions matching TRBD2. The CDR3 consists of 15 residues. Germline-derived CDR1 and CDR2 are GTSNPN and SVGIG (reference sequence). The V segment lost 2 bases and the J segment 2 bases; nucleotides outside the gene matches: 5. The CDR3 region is CAWSYSGGNTDTQYF. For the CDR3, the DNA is TGTGCCTGGAGTTATAGCGGGGGAAACACAGATACGCAGTATTTT.

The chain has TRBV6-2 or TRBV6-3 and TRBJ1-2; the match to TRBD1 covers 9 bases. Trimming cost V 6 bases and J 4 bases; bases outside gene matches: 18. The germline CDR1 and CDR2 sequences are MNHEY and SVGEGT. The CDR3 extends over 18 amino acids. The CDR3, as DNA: TGTGCCAGCAGCCTCGTTCTTCCGGGACAGGGAACCCTCTATGGCTACACCTTC. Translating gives CASSLVLPGQGTLYGYTF.

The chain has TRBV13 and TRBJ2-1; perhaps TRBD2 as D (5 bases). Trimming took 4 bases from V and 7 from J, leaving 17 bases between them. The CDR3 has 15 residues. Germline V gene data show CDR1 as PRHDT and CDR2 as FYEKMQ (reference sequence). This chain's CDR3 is CASSSSQFGDNEQFF. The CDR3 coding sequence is TGTGCCAGCAGCTCTAGCCAATTTGGGGATAATGAGCAGTTCTTC.

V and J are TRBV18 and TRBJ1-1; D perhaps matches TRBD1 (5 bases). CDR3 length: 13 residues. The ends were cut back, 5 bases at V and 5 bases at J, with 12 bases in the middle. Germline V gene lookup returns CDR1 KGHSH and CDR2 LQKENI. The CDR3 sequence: CASSAGSRTEAFF. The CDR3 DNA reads TGTGCCAGCTCAGCAGGGTCAAGGACTGAAGCTTTCTTT. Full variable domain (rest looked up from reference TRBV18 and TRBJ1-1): NAGVMQNPRHLVRRRGQEARLRCSPMKGHSHVYWYRQLPEEGLKFMVYLQKENIIDESGMPKERFSAEFPKEGPSILRIQQVVRGDSAAYFCASSAGSRTEAFFGQGTRLTVV.

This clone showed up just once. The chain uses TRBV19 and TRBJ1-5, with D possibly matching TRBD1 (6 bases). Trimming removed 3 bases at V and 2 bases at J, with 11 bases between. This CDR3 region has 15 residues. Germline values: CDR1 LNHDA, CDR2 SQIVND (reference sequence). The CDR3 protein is CASSIQQGGNQPQHF. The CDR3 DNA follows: TGTGCCAGTAGTATTCAACAGGGTGGCAATCAGCCCCAGCATTTT.

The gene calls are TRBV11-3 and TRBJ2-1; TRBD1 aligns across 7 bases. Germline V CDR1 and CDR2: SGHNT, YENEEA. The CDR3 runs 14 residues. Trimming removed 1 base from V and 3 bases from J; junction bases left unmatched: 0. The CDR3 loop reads CASSLGQGYNEQFF. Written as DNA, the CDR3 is TGTGCCAGCAGCTTAGGACAGGGCTACAATGAGCAGTTCTTC. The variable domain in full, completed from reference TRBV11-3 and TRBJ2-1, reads EAGVVQSPRYKIIEKKQPVAFWCNPISGHNTLYWYLQNLGQGPELLIRYENEEAVDDSQLPKDRFSAERLKGVDSTLKIQPAELGDSAVYLCASSLGQGYNEQFFGPGTRLTVL.

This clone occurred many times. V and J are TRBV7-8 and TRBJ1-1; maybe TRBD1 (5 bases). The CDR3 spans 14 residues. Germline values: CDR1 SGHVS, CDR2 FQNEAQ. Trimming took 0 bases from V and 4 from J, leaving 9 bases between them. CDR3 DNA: TGTGCCAGCAGCTTAGCGGGGGGGACCACTGAAGCTTTCTTT. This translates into CASSLAGGTTEAFF.

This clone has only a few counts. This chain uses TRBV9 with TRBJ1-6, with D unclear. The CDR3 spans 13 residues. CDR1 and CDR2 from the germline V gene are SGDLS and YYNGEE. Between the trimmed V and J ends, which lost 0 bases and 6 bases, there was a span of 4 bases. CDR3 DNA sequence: TGTGCCAGCAGCGTAGATATTAATTCACCCCTCCACTTT. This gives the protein CASSVDINSPLHF.

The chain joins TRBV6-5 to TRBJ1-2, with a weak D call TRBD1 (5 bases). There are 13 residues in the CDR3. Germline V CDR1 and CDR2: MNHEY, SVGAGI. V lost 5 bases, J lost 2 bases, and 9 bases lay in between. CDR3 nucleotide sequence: TGTGCCAGCAGTCCGGGACTGAACTATGGCTACACCTTC. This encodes CASSPGLNYGYTF.

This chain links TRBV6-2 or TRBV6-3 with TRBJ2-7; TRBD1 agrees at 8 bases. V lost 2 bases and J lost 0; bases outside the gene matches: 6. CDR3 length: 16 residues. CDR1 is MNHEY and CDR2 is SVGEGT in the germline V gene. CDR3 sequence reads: CASSYNMGQVSYEQYF. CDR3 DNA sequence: TGTGCCAGCAGTTACAATATGGGACAGGTCTCCTACGAGCAGTACTTC.

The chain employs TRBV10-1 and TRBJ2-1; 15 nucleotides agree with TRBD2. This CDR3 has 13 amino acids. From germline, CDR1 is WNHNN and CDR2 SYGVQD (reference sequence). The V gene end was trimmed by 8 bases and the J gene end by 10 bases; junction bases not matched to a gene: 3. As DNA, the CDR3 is TGCGCCAGCCAAGGGACTAGCGGGGGGGAGCAGTTCTTC. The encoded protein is CASQGTSGGEQFF.

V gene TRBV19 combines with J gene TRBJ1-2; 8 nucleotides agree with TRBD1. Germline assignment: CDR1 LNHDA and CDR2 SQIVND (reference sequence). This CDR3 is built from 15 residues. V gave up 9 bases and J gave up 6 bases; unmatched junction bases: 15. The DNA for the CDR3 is TGTGCCAGCCATAGGCAAGTGGCAGGGGGCGATGGCTACACCTTC. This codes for CASHRQVAGGDGYTF.

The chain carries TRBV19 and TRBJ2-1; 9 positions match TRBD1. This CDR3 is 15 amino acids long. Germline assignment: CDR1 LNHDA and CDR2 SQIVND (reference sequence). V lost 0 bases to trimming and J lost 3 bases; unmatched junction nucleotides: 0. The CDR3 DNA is TGTGCCAGTAGTATAGAGGGACAGGGCTACAATGAGCAGTTCTTC. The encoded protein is CASSIEGQGYNEQFF.

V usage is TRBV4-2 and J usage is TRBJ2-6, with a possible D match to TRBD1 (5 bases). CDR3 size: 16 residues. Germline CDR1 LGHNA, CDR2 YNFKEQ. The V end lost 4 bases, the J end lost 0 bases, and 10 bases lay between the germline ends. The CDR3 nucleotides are TGTGCCAGCAGCCCCATACAGGCCTCTGGGGCCAACGTCCTGACTTTC. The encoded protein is CASSPIQASGANVLTF.

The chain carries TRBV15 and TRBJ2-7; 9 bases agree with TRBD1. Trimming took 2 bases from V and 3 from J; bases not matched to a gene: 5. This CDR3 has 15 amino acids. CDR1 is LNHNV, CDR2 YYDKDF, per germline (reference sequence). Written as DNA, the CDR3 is TGTGCCACCAGCAGATCCGGGACAGGGTTCTACGAGCAGTACTTC. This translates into CATSRSGTGFYEQYF.

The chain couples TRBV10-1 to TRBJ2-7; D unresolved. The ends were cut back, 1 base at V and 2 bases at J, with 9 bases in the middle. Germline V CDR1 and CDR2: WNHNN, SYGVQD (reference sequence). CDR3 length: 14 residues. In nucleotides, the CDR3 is TGCGCCAGCAGTGAGTTCCTGCGCGCCTACGAGCAGTACTTC. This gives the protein CASSEFLRAYEQYF.

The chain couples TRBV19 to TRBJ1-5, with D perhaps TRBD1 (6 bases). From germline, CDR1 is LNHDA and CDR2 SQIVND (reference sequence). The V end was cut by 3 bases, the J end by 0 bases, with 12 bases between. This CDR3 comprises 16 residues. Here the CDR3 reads CASSIQGTNSNQPQHF. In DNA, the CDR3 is TGTGCCAGTAGTATTCAGGGGACTAATAGCAATCAGCCCCAGCATTTT. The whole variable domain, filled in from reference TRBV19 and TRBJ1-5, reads DGGITQSPKYLFRKEGQNVTLSCEQNLNHDAMYWYRQDPGQGLRLIYYSQIVNDFQKGDIAEGYSVSREKKESFPLTVTSAQKNPTAFYLCASSIQGTNSNQPQHFGDGTRLSIL.

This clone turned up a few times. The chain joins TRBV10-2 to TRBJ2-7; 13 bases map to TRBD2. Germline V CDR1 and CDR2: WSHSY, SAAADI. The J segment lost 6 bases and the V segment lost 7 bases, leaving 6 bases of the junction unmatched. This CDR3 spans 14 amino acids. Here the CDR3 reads CASTDTSGGGEQYF. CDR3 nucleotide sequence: TGCGCCAGCACCGATACTAGCGGGGGGGGCGAGCAGTACTTC.

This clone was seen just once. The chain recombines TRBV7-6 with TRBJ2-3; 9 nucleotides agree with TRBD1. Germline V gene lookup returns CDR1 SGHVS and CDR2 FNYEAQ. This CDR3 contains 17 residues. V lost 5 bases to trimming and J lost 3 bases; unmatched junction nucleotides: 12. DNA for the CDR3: TGTGCCAGCAGCGAAACACCGGGACAGGGTGGGACAGATACGCAGTATTTT. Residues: CASSETPGQGGTDTQYF.

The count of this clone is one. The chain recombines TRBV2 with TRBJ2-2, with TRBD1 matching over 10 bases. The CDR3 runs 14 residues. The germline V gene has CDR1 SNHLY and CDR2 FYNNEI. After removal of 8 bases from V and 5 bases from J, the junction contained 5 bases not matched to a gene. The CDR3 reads CASFGTGETGELFF. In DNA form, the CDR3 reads TGTGCCAGCTTCGGGACAGGGGAGACCGGGGAGCTGTTTTTT.

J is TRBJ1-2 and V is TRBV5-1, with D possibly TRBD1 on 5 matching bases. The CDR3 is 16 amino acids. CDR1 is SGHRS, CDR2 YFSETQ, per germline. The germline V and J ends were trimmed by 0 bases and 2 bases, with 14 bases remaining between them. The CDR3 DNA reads TGCGCCAGCAGCTTGGCCGGGGGACGGCCCAACTATGGCTACACCTTC. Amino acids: CASSLAGGRPNYGYTF.

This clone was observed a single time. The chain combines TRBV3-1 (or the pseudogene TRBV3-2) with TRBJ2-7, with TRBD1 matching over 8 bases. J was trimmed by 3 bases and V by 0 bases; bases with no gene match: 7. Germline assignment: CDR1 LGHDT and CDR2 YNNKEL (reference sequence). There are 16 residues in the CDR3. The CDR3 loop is CASSQDLRQGRYEQYF. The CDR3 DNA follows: TGTGCCAGCAGCCAAGACTTACGACAGGGGCGCTACGAGCAGTACTTC.

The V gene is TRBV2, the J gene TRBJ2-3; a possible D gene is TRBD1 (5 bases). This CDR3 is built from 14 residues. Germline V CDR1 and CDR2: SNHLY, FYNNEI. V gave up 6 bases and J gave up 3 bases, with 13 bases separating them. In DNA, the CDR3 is TGTGCCAGCAGCGACGACCACAGGACAGATACGCAGTATTTT. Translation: CASSDDHRTDTQYF.

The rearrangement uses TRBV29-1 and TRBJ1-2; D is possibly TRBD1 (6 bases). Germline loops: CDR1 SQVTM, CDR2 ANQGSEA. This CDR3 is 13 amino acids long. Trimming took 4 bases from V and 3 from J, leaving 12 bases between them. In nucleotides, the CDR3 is TGCAGCGTTGGACGGGGGGCGGACTATGGCTACACCTTC. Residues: CSVGRGADYGYTF.